These T cell receptor beta chains were read from a single sample in a study of blood T cells in healthy people across ages. TCRdb recomputed calls from the 5' RACE reads with MiXCR, one row per CDR3 protein. The repertoire consists of hundreds of thousands of distinct CDR3 sequences, with more than 20% occurring once and the leading ten covering around 10%. The same data also contributed to another study, on T cells of mothers and their children.

Sequencing was done on a sample of blood. The receptor source for this set is a boy aged 5-17 years in good health. Both conserved end residues are part of each CDR3. The D gene is left open where the match is weak. For some rows the clone size is stated as once, few or many, or as a class when expanded; others skip it.

>.|.|TRBJ2-1|TRBV2
TGTGGCATAGGACAATACAATGAGCAGTTCTTC
CGIGQYNEQFF
>few|TRBD2|TRBJ2-1|TRBV11-1
TGTGCCAGCAGCGGTAACTTGGGACTAGACACTTTCCGATGGAGGGATGAGCAGTTCTTC
CASSGNLGLDTFRWRDEQFF
>few|.|TRBJ2-7|TRBV29-1
TGCAGCGTTCTAGAACAGCGCGAGCAGTACTTC
CSVLEQREQYF
>.|TRBD1|TRBJ1-2|TRBV9
TGTGCCAGCAGCGCTTCAGGGGGCGCGGGCTATGGCTACACCTTC
CASSASGGAGYGYTF
>.|.|TRBJ1-4|TRBV9
TGTGCCAGCAGCGAGGCCTCGGGTTTTGGGGAAAAACTGTTTTTT
CASSEASGFGEKLFF
>few|TRBD2|TRBJ2-5|TRBV20-1
TGCAGTGCTGGCCGGGGACTAGCGGCCCTCGAGACCCAGTACTTC
CSAGRGLAALETQYF
>once|.|TRBJ2-7|TRBV2
TGTGCCAGCAGTGAATTTGGGACACCGCCTCTCGAGCAGTACTTC
CASSEFGTPPLEQYF
>.|.|TRBJ2-7|TRBV25-1
TGTGCCAGTAAGGACGGCTACGAGCAGTACTTC
CASKDGYEQYF
>.|TRBD1|TRBJ2-3|TRBV6-5
TGTGCCAGCAGTCGTTCGGGACAGAGCACAGATACGCAGTATTTT
CASSRSGQSTDTQYF
>.|TRBD2|TRBJ2-3|TRBV20-1
TGCAGTGCTAAAAGCGGGGAGAGCACAGATACGCAGTATTTT
CSAKSGESTDTQYF
>few|TRBD2|TRBJ2-5|TRBV28
TGTGCCAGCAGTTTACGGAGGCTAGCGGGGATGGAGACCCAGTACTTC
CASSLRRLAGMETQYF
>few|.|TRBJ1-5|TRBV4-3
TGCGCCAGCAGCCAAGAGGGAGGTACTCAGCCCCAGCATTTT
CASSQEGGTQPQHF
>.|.|TRBJ2-7|TRBV9
TGTGCCAGCAGCGTAGGGGCCTTCTACGAGCAGTACTTC
CASSVGAFYEQYF
>few|.|TRBJ2-6|TRBV12-3/TRBV12-4
TGTGCCAGCAGTTTCTCGGTCGCTGGGGCCAACGTCCTGACTTTC
CASSFSVAGANVLTF
>.|.|TRBJ2-5|TRBV30
TGTGCCTGGAGCTGGGATGGAGAGACCCAGTACTTC
CAWSWDGETQYF
>.|.|TRBJ2-1|TRBV7-7
TGTGCTAGCAGCTACAGGGCAACAGGAAGGGGCGATGAGCAGTTCTTC
CASSYRATGRGDEQFF
>few|.|TRBJ2-1|TRBV3-1
TGTGCCAGCAGCCAAGATATAGGTAAAGGGAATGAGCAGTTCTTC
CASSQDIGKGNEQFF
>once|TRBD2|TRBJ2-1|TRBV4-2
TGTGCCAGCAGCCAAGTATACGGGAGGGCCTACAATGAGCAGTTCTTC
CASSQVYGRAYNEQFF
>few|.|TRBJ2-6|TRBV20-1
TGCAGTGGCCGGGGCCGCAGCTCTGGGGCCAACGTCCTGACTTTC
CSGRGRSSGANVLTF
>.|.|TRBJ2-3|TRBV20-1
TGCAGTGCTAGGCAGCGGGTGAGCACAGATACGCAGTATTTT
CSARQRVSTDTQYF
>few|.|TRBJ2-3|TRBV7-9
TGTGCCAGCAGCCGGGTGGGCGGCCCGAGTGGAGATACGCAGTATTTT
CASSRVGGPSGDTQYF
>few|TRBD2|TRBJ2-3|TRBV28
TGTGCCAGCAACCCGGGACTAGCGGCTAGCACAGATACGCAGTATTTT
CASNPGLAASTDTQYF
>.|TRBD1|TRBJ2-7|TRBV19
TGTGCCAGTAGTATAGTCCCTATCCCGGGACAGCCGTACGAGCAGTACTTC
CASSIVPIPGQPYEQYF
>.|TRBD2|TRBJ2-7|TRBV3-1
TGTGCCAGCAGCCAAGAACTGGGACTAGCGAGTGACTACGAGCAGTACTTC
CASSQELGLASDYEQYF
>few|TRBD2|TRBJ2-5|TRBV6-2/TRBV6-3
TGTGCCAGCATCACGGGACTACCTCGCGGGGGACAAGAGACCCAGTACTTC
CASITGLPRGGQETQYF
>.|.|TRBJ2-6|TRBV29-1
TGCAGCGTTGAAGAGTATGGGTCTGGGGCCAACGTCCTGACTTTC
CSVEEYGSGANVLTF
>few|TRBD1|TRBJ2-1|TRBV20-1
TGCAGTGCTTACGACAGGGGGTTGAACAATGAGCAGTTCTTC
CSAYDRGLNNEQFF
>few|.|TRBJ1-5|TRBV28
TGTGCCAGCTCCACTGAATGGGCGGGGAGAAGCAATCAGCCCCAGCATTTT
CASSTEWAGRSNQPQHF
>few|TRBD2|TRBJ2-5|TRBV12-3/TRBV12-4
TGTGCCAGCAGTTTCGCTGTAGCGGGAGAGACCCAGTACTTC
CASSFAVAGETQYF
>.|.|TRBJ2-6|TRBV29-1
TGCAGCGCCCGAGAGACAGGTGGTGGGGCCAACGTCCTGACTTTC
CSARETGGGANVLTF
>.|.|TRBJ2-7|TRBV28
TGTGCCAGCAGCCCACGTTCTGCCACCGACCAAGGGTACGAGCAGTACTTC
CASSPRSATDQGYEQYF
>.|.|TRBJ1-1|TRBV6-2/TRBV6-3
TGTGCCAGCAGTTACCCTTCCCAATGGGGAGACACTGAAGCTTTCTTT
CASSYPSQWGDTEAFF
>many|.|TRBJ2-7|TRBV28
TGTGCCAGCAGTTTATGGAGACAGGTCCACGAGCAGTACTTC
CASSLWRQVHEQYF
>few|.|TRBJ2-7|TRBV5-6
TGTGCCAGCAGCAGTTATGACAGGACCTCCTACGAGCAGTACTTC
CASSSYDRTSYEQYF
>.|TRBD2|TRBJ2-3|TRBV10-3
TGTGCCATGGGGTCGGATAGGTCTAGCGGGAGAGGAGTTACGCAGTATTTT
CAMGSDRSSGRGVTQYF
>many|.|TRBJ2-7|TRBV28
TGTGCTGGGGATATCCCCCTTTTCTACGAGCAGTACTTC
CAGDIPLFYEQYF
>many|TRBD2|TRBJ2-5|TRBV4-2
TGTGCCAGCAGCCAAGATCAGGCGGGAGAATTTAGGGAGACCCAGTACTTC
CASSQDQAGEFRETQYF
>.|.|TRBJ2-5|TRBV7-2
TGTGCCAGCAGCTTGTACAGGGACCAGTACTTC
CASSLYRDQYF
>few|.|TRBJ2-1|TRBV6-2/TRBV6-3
TGTGCCAGCAGTTACTCGAAGTCCGGTGAGCAGTTCTTC
CASSYSKSGEQFF
>.|.|TRBJ1-2|TRBV6-5
TGTGCCAGCAGTTACTCAGGGAATGGGTATGGCTACACCTTC
CASSYSGNGYGYTF
>few|.|TRBJ1-4|TRBV6-2/TRBV6-3
TGTGCCAGCCGAACAACGGGGGATGAAAAACTGTTTTTT
CASRTTGDEKLFF
>.|TRBD2|TRBJ2-1|TRBV14
TGTGCCAGCTCACGCCTTATAGCGGGGAAAGGGAATGAGCAGTTCTTC
CASSRLIAGKGNEQFF
>.|TRBD1|TRBJ2-7|TRBV5-1
TGCGCCAGCAGCTTGGGGACAGGGGACCCCTACGAGCAGTACTTC
CASSLGTGDPYEQYF
>.|.|TRBJ1-5|TRBV20-1
TGCAGTGCTCTTTCCCATAGCAATCAGACCCAGCATTTT
CSALSHSNQTQHF
>few|.|TRBJ1-1|TRBV7-2
TGTGCCAGCAGCCTCCGAAAGGCTCCCACAGCTGAAGCTTTCTTT
CASSLRKAPTAEAFF
>few|.|TRBJ2-3|TRBV4-3
TGCGCCAGCAGCCGAGAGGGCGTATCGGGGGGCGATACGCAGTATTTT
CASSREGVSGGDTQYF